A single sample is the source of the 28 T cell receptor beta chains below, sequenced in a study of blood T cell repertoires in COVID-19. Some clones are missing from TCRdb's copy, which holds only in-frame ones; the method was immunoSEQ multiplex PCR. Here the sample spans under 150,000 clones, approximately 80% being singletons. Material for sequencing was peripheral blood. The receptor set was obtained from a human donor with acute or convalescent COVID-19. The donor label of this sample is uncertain.

The chain uses TRBV27 and TRBJ1-2; TRBD1 aligns across 10 bases. CDR3 size: 14 residues. Unmatched junction bases numbered 7, after V lost 6 bases and J lost 6 bases. In germline, CDR1 is MNHEY, CDR2 SMNVEV (reference sequence). In DNA, the CDR3 is TGTGCCAGCAGGAGGACAGGGGGGGAGCATGGCTACACCTTC. Its translation is CASRRTGGEHGYTF.

This chain connects TRBV12-3 or TRBV12-4 to TRBJ1-1, with D unclear. This CDR3 is built from 13 residues. V was cut by 4 bases and J by 4 bases, with 10 bases left in between. For the CDR3, the DNA is TGTGCCAGCAGTTACGCAGGCCCCACTGAAGCTTTCTTT. Amino acids: CASSYAGPTEAFF.

The chain recombines TRBV9 with TRBJ2-2; 9 bases agree with TRBD2. The CDR3 runs to 19 residues. CDR1 and CDR2 (germline): SGDLS, YYNGEE. Losses at the gene ends were 3 bases for V and 0 bases for J; bases not matched to a gene: 12. This CDR3 reads CASSDEGASGVPNTGELFF. CDR3 in DNA: TGTGCCAGCAGCGACGAGGGGGCTAGCGGGGTACCGAACACCGGGGAGCTGTTTTTT. The entire variable domain, with the rest obtained from reference TRBV9 and TRBJ2-2, is as follows: DSGVTQTPKHLITATGQRVTLRCSPRSGDLSVYWYQQSLDQGLQFLIQYYNGEERAKGNILERFSAQQFPDLHSELNLSSLELGDSALYFCASSDEGASGVPNTGELFFGEGSRLTVL.

The J gene is TRBJ2-5, the V gene TRBV6-5; D may be TRBD2 (5 bases). Germline V gene lookup returns CDR1 MNHEY and CDR2 SVGAGI. The CDR3 covers 14 residues. Between the trimmed V and J ends, which lost 6 bases and 4 bases, there was a span of 15 bases. CDR3 nucleotides: TGTGCCAGCAGGTGGAGCCGGGCGGGAGAGACCCAGTACTTC. It encodes CASRWSRAGETQYF.

The rearrangement joins TRBV3-1 (or the pseudogene TRBV3-2) to TRBJ1-1, with D possibly being TRBD1 (6 bases). Germline assignment: CDR1 LGHDT and CDR2 YNNKEL (reference sequence). The V end was cut by 4 bases, the J end by 2 bases, with 14 bases between. The CDR3 totals 15 residues. CDR3 region: CASSRHSDRNTEAFF. CDR3 sequence (DNA): TGTGCCAGCAGCCGACACTCGGACAGAAACACTGAAGCTTTCTTT.

This clone was found once. V gene TRBV9 combines with J gene TRBJ2-2; perhaps TRBD1 as D (6 bases). This CDR3 region has 14 residues. Germline V CDR1 and CDR2: SGDLS, YYNGEE. Trimming removed 1 base at V and 5 bases at J, with 9 bases between. The CDR3 bases are TGTGCCAGCAGCGTAACTACAGGGACCGGGGAGCTGTTTTTT. Its protein is CASSVTTGTGELFF.

Written as DNA, the CDR3 is TGTGCCAGCAGCCTCCCGGGACTTCCGCCGGGTAACATTCAGTACTTC. Its translation is CASSLPGLPPGNIQYF. The V call is TRBV7-9, the J call TRBJ2-4, with D possibly being TRBD2 (6 bases). Germline V gene data show CDR1 as SEHNR and CDR2 as FQNEAQ (reference sequence). This CDR3 is built from 16 residues. The V end lost 5 bases, the J end lost 7 bases, and 21 bases lay between the germline ends.

V is TRBV6-5 and J is TRBJ2-1; the match to TRBD1 covers 7 bases. The CDR3 has 13 amino acids. CDR1 is MNHEY and CDR2 is SVGAGI in the germline V gene. V was clipped by 2 bases and J by 10 bases; unmatched bases: 5. CDR3 in amino acids: CASSYRQGPEQFF. DNA of the CDR3: TGTGCCAGCAGTTACCGACAGGGTCCCGAGCAGTTCTTC.

This chain joins TRBV11-2 and TRBJ1-3; D ambiguous. Trimming took 2 bases from V and 0 from J, leaving 14 bases between them. This CDR3 has 17 residues. Germline V gene lookup returns CDR1 SGHAT and CDR2 FQNNGV. The CDR3 DNA follows: TGTGCCAGCAGCTTAAGAACCCCGGGTTTCTCTGGAAACACCATATATTTT. It specifies CASSLRTPGFSGNTIYF. Full variable domain (rest looked up from reference TRBV11-2 and TRBJ1-3): EAGVAQSPRYKIIEKRQSVAFWCNPISGHATLYWYQQILGQGPKLLIQFQNNGVVDDSQLPKDRFSAERLKGVDSTLKIQPAKLEDSAVYLCASSLRTPGFSGNTIYFGEGSWLTVV.

This clone occurred a few times. The genes are TRBV6-6 and TRBJ2-7; D is perhaps TRBD1 (6 bases). V lost 6 bases and J lost 2, with 17 bases in between. Germline values: CDR1 MNHNY, CDR2 SVGAGI (reference sequence). The CDR3 has 15 residues. The CDR3 spells CASSFNYRVPYEQYF. The CDR3 DNA is TGTGCCAGCAGCTTTAACTACAGGGTTCCCTACGAGCAGTACTTC.

The rearrangement uses TRBV19 and TRBJ1-2, with D hard to call. The CDR3 has 13 residues. V lost 4 bases and J 4 bases, leaving 10 bases between the germline ends. Germline CDR1 and CDR2: LNHDA and SQIVND (reference sequence). The CDR3 loop reads CASSNKRAYGYTF. Here the CDR3 DNA reads TGTGCCAGTAGTAATAAGAGGGCCTATGGCTACACCTTC.

The gene calls are TRBV6-2 or TRBV6-3 and TRBJ1-1; 8 positions agree with TRBD1. With V trimmed by 6 bases and J by 6 bases, 9 bases remained unmatched. Germline-derived CDR1 and CDR2 are MNHEY and SVGEGT. The CDR3 consists of 14 residues. The chain's CDR3 is CASSPVGQGAEAFF. In DNA form, the CDR3 reads TGTGCCAGCAGCCCGGTAGGACAGGGCGCTGAAGCTTTCTTT.

The table lists this clone with a few counts. The sample holds other DNA sequences that translate to the same CDR3. The rearrangement links TRBV11-3 to TRBJ2-7, with 9 bases matching TRBD1. Germline CDR1 SGHNT, CDR2 YENEEA. The CDR3 is 15 amino acids. The J segment lost 2 bases and the V segment lost 5 bases, leaving 7 bases of the junction unmatched. As DNA, the CDR3 is TGTGCCAGCAGCCTGAGGGGGACAGGGCCCTACGAGCAGTACTTC. The encoded protein is CASSLRGTGPYEQYF.

This chain joins TRBV30 and TRBJ2-5; possible D gene TRBD2, 5 bases. Germline V gives CDR1 GTSNPN, CDR2 SVGIG (reference sequence). V was pared by 7 bases and J by 5 bases, with 14 bases between. The CDR3 covers 12 residues. DNA for the CDR3: TGTGCCTTTGACTTGTCGGGGGAGACCCAGTACTTC. Its translation: CAFDLSGETQYF.

The chain employs TRBV6-1 and TRBJ1-1; unclear D gene. This CDR3 region has 14 residues. V gave up 1 base and J gave up 13 bases, with 19 bases separating them. Per germline, CDR1 MNHNS and CDR2 SASEGT. As DNA, the CDR3 is TGTGCCAGCAGTGAAGACAACCTCCATCCCCTTGGTTTCTTT. This gives the protein CASSEDNLHPLGFF.

The V call is TRBV29-1, the J call TRBJ1-1; D is uncertain. Per the germline V gene, CDR1 is SQVTM and CDR2 is ANQGSEA. The V gene lost 2 bases and the J gene lost 8 bases, with 9 bases spanning the gap. This CDR3 comprises 11 residues. Here the CDR3 reads CSVERGQEAFF. The CDR3 coding sequence is TGCAGCGTTGAAAGAGGCCAGGAAGCTTTCTTT.

On this clone itself: The junction differs from germline at one of its ends, possibly a read error. The chain has TRBV7-7 and TRBJ2-7; 7 nucleotides match TRBD1. This CDR3 comprises 16 residues. Germline-derived CDR1 and CDR2 are SSHAT and FNYEAQ (reference sequence). As DNA, the CDR3 is TGTGCTAGCAGCTTCGTCTTCCGGGACAGCCGATACGAGCAGTACTTC. Protein sequence: CASSFVFRDSRYEQYF.

The chain carries TRBV6-5 and TRBJ1-2; maybe TRBD1 (6 bases). Trimming took off 1 base at V and 7 bases at J, with 10 bases between the two ends. Germline assignment: CDR1 MNHEY and CDR2 SVGAGI. CDR3 size: 13 residues. DNA of the CDR3: TGTGCCAGCAGTTACTACGACAGGTCTGGCTACACCTTC. Translating it yields CASSYYDRSGYTF.

The chain links TRBV5-1 to TRBJ2-3; 9 bases are shared with TRBD2. This CDR3 region has 15 residues. Losses at the gene ends were 0 bases for V and 2 bases for J; bases not matched to a gene: 1. Germline CDR1 reads SGHRS; CDR2 reads YFSETQ. Here the CDR3 reads CASSLASGATDTQYF. As DNA, the CDR3 is TGCGCCAGCAGCTTGGCTAGCGGGGCCACAGATACGCAGTATTTT.

The V and J genes are TRBV4-1 and TRBJ1-2; D is perhaps TRBD1 (6 bases). V was pared by 3 bases and J by 4 bases, with 18 bases between. The germline V gene has CDR1 MGHRA and CDR2 YSYEKL. This CDR3 is 16 amino acids long. CDR3 sequence: CASSQTDSSISYGYTF. CDR3 nucleotides: TGCGCCAGCAGCCAGACGGACAGTTCAATTTCCTATGGCTACACCTTC.

This rearrangement joins TRBV4-1 to TRBJ1-6, with D perhaps TRBD1 (5 bases). CDR3 length equals 17 residues. Trimming stripped 0 bases from V and 0 bases from J, with 9 bases between. Germline values: CDR1 MGHRA, CDR2 YSYEKL. The CDR3 DNA reads as TGCGCCAGCAGCCAAGAGGACACGAGCTCCTATAATTCACCCCTCCACTTT. Translated: CASSQEDTSSYNSPLHF.

The chain is built from TRBV7-9 and TRBJ2-7; perhaps TRBD2 as D (5 bases). CDR3 length equals 11 residues. Trimming stripped 6 bases from V and 6 bases from J, with 9 bases between. In germline, CDR1 is SEHNR, CDR2 FQNEAQ (reference sequence). As DNA, the CDR3 is TGTGCCAGCAGTTACGGGGTCGAGCAGTACTTC. It is translated as CASSYGVEQYF.

This rearrangement joins TRBV5-1 to TRBJ1-1, with 9 bases that match TRBD1. The CDR3 totals 14 residues. After removal of 6 bases from V and 5 bases from J, the junction contained 8 bases not matched to a gene. Germline values: CDR1 SGHRS, CDR2 YFSETQ. The chain's CDR3 is CASTPDRGLTEAFF. The CDR3 DNA reads TGCGCCAGCACCCCAGACAGGGGGTTAACTGAAGCTTTCTTT.

The chain couples TRBV30 to TRBJ1-1, with 7 bases aligning to TRBD1. Losses at the gene ends were 1 base for V and 4 bases for J; bases not matched to a gene: 6. The V gene's germline CDR1 is GTSNPN and CDR2 SVGIG (reference sequence). The CDR3 runs 14 residues. CDR3 protein: CAWSEGAGGTEAFF. CDR3 nucleotides: TGTGCCTGGAGTGAGGGGGCAGGGGGCACTGAAGCTTTCTTT.

For the CDR3, the DNA is TGTGCCAGCAAGTCCGGGGGAAACACCATATATTTT. This encodes CASKSGGNTIYF. V is TRBV6-5 and J is TRBJ1-3; D call uncertain. Trimming removed 7 bases from V and 4 bases from J, with 8 bases in between. Germline CDR1 and CDR2: MNHEY and SVGAGI. There are 12 residues in the CDR3.

The rearrangement joins TRBV10-2 to TRBJ1-5; D remains unclear. CDR3 size: 11 residues. Germline loops: CDR1 WSHSY, CDR2 SAAADI. The V end lost 4 bases, the J end lost 11 bases, and 9 bases lay between the germline ends. The CDR3 sequence: CASSAGEAQHF. The CDR3 region has the DNA TGCGCCAGCAGTGCCGGGGAGGCCCAGCATTTT.

This clone was observed a few times. The genes are TRBV3-1 (or the pseudogene TRBV3-2) and TRBJ2-5, with 10 bases lining up with TRBD2. The germline CDR1 and CDR2 sequences are LGHDT and YNNKEL (reference sequence). J was trimmed by 2 bases and V by 4 bases; bases with no gene match: 7. This CDR3 has 16 amino acids. The CDR3 region is CASSLSSGGAQETQYF. The CDR3 bases are TGTGCCAGCAGCCTTTCGAGCGGGGGGGCTCAAGAGACCCAGTACTTC.

This chain joins TRBV30 and TRBJ1-1; D is possibly TRBD1 (5 bases). CDR1 GTSNPN and CDR2 SVGIG come from the germline V gene (reference sequence). With 2 bases removed from V and 0 bases from J, the gap between germline ends came to 10 bases. This CDR3 region has 14 residues. CDR3 DNA sequence: TGTGCCTGGAGTCACGGGGGGATGAACACTGAAGCTTTCTTT. This translates into CAWSHGGMNTEAFF.